The 28 T cell receptor beta chains reported below all come from one sample, sequenced in a study of T cell responses to AZD1222 COVID-19 vaccine. The protocol was immunoSEQ multiplex PCR, while the TCRdb copy is restricted to in-frame clones and leaves out a portion. The sample lists tens of thousands of clones, roughly 90% seen once, with 15% to 20% in the top ten. Material: peripheral blood, obtained on day 0 of AZD1222 vaccination. The receptors originated from an adult in good health.

The chain uses TRBV19 and TRBJ2-5; a weak D match, TRBD1 (6 bases). Trimming took 3 bases from V and 5 from J, leaving 16 bases between them. The germline V gene has CDR1 LNHDA and CDR2 SQIVND (reference sequence). This CDR3 has 15 residues. This CDR3 is CASSIDFSRGETQYF. In DNA, the CDR3 is TGTGCCAGTAGTATTGATTTCTCTAGGGGGGAGACCCAGTACTTC.

This chain connects TRBV7-2 to TRBJ1-4; D ambiguous. CDR1 is SGHTA, CDR2 FQGNSA, per germline. V lost 2 bases to trimming and J lost 5 bases, with 6 bases between them. CDR3 size: 13 residues. The CDR3 region has the DNA TGTGCCAGCAGCTTAAATCCAAATGAAAAACTGTTTTTT. Its protein is CASSLNPNEKLFF.

This clone appeared a single time. The chain combines TRBV19 with TRBJ2-1, with D maybe TRBD2 (7 bases). CDR1 LNHDA and CDR2 SQIVND come from the germline V gene (reference sequence). Trimming cost V 3 bases and J 10 bases, with 16 bases left between them. The CDR3 is 14 residues long. Written as DNA, the CDR3 is TGTGCCAGTAGTATCCGTGGGGGGGCACGGGAGCAGTTCTTC. The encoded protein is CASSIRGGAREQFF.

The rearrangement links TRBV28 to TRBJ1-5; a weak D match, TRBD1 (6 bases). Germline V gene data show CDR1 as MDHEN and CDR2 as SYDVKM. V was trimmed by 6 bases and J by 4 bases, leaving 13 bases between them. The CDR3 is 14 residues long. As DNA, the CDR3 is TGTGCCAGCAGGCACAGGGTAGATAATCAGCCCCAGCATTTT. Protein: CASRHRVDNQPQHF.

The CDR3 DNA is TGTGCCAGCAGCTTACTGGACAGGCGACGTGAGCCCCAGCATTTT. This sequence encodes CASSLLDRRREPQHF. V gene TRBV7-2 combines with J gene TRBJ1-5; 7 nucleotides agree with TRBD1. Looked up from germline, CDR1 is SGHTA and CDR2 is FQGNSA. The J segment lost 8 bases and the V segment lost 2 bases, leaving 9 bases of the junction unmatched. The CDR3 length is 15 residues. The full variable domain, in which reference TRBV7-2 and TRBJ1-5 provide the parts outside the CDR3, is GAGVSQSPSNKVTEKGKDVELRCDPISGHTALYWYRQSLGQGLEFLIYFQGNSAPDKSGLPSDRFSAERTGGSVSTLTIQRTQQEDSAVYLCASSLLDRRREPQHFGDGTRLSIL.

This clone was seen a single time. The CDR3 bases are TGCGCCAGCAGCCAAGCAGGGGTAATGAACACTGAAGCTTTCTTT. Residues: CASSQAGVMNTEAFF. The rearrangement joins TRBV4-1 to TRBJ1-1; D perhaps matches TRBD1 (6 bases). Germline assignment: CDR1 MGHRA and CDR2 YSYEKL. This CDR3 has 15 amino acids. V dropped 1 base and J dropped 0 bases, with 9 bases sitting between them.

The V and J genes are TRBV7-8 and TRBJ1-2; maybe TRBD1 (5 bases). The CDR3 has 14 amino acids. Trimming removed 0 bases at V and 5 bases at J, with 10 bases between. The V gene's germline CDR1 is SGHVS and CDR2 FQNEAQ. CDR3 loop: CASSLAGGGYGYTF. CDR3 bases: TGTGCCAGCAGCTTAGCCGGGGGAGGGTATGGCTACACCTTC. Using reference TRBV7-8 and TRBJ1-2 for the parts outside the CDR3, the full variable domain is GAGVSQSPRYKVAKRGQDVALRCDPISGHVSLFWYQQALGQGPEFLTYFQNEAQLDKSGLPSDRFFAERPEGSVSTLKIQRTQQEDSAVYLCASSLAGGGYGYTFGSGTRLTVV.

This chain uses TRBV11-3 with TRBJ1-2, with 12 bases lining up with TRBD1. The CDR3 is made up of 15 amino acids. Losses at the gene ends were 3 bases for V and 5 bases for J; bases not matched to a gene: 4. Germline V lookup: CDR1 SGHNT, CDR2 YENEEA. The DNA for the CDR3 is TGTGCCAGCAGCTTGGGGACAGGGGGCGCGTATGGCTACACCTTC. Protein: CASSLGTGGAYGYTF.

This chain joins TRBV6-5 and TRBJ1-5, with TRBD1 matching over 7 bases. This CDR3 spans 14 amino acids. Looked up from germline, CDR1 is MNHEY and CDR2 is SVGAGI. J was trimmed by 2 bases and V by 7 bases; bases with no gene match: 5. For the CDR3, the DNA is TGTGCCAGCACTGCCGGGACAGGCAATCAGCCCCAGCATTTT. Translation gives CASTAGTGNQPQHF.

This rearrangement joins TRBV28 to TRBJ2-5; TRBD1 might be the D (6 bases). The CDR3 loop spans 18 amino acids. V dropped 5 bases and J dropped 5 bases, with 27 bases sitting between them. Per germline, CDR1 MDHEN and CDR2 SYDVKM. CDR3 sequence reads: CASSPIGPWQGLGETQYF. As DNA, the CDR3 is TGTGCCAGCAGTCCGATAGGCCCATGGCAGGGGTTAGGGGAGACCCAGTACTTC.

The chain recombines TRBV28 with TRBJ2-1; maybe TRBD1 (6 bases). V shed 3 bases and J shed 4 bases, with 10 bases lying between them. Germline V gene lookup returns CDR1 MDHEN and CDR2 SYDVKM. The CDR3 contains 14 residues. The CDR3 reads CASSLLTGYNEQFF. The CDR3 nucleotides read TGTGCCAGCAGTTTGCTTACAGGGTACAATGAGCAGTTCTTC.

In this sample, this clone turned up once. The chain links TRBV6-5 to TRBJ2-7; D may be TRBD2 (6 bases). The CDR3 totals 15 residues. Trimming stripped 6 bases from V and 2 bases from J, with 17 bases between. Germline lookup yields CDR1 MNHEY and CDR2 SVGAGI. The CDR3 sequence is CASRKGTLGTYEQYF. CDR3 in DNA: TGTGCCAGCAGAAAAGGGACTCTTGGAACCTACGAGCAGTACTTC.

With regard to this clone: A read error may account for a junction end that differs from germline. The rearrangement links TRBV6-5 to TRBJ1-1; D is undetermined. CDR1 and CDR2 from the germline V gene are MNHEY and SVGAGI. This CDR3 is 13 amino acids long. CDR3 coding DNA: TGTGCCAGCAGCTCGGGGTTGAAAACTGAAGCTTTCTTT. Protein: CASSSGLKTEAFF.

The chain links TRBV6-2 or TRBV6-3 to TRBJ2-3; D unresolved. This CDR3 spans 15 amino acids. The V and J ends lost 5 bases and 2 bases respectively, with 14 bases between them. The V gene's germline CDR1 is MNHEY and CDR2 SVGEGT. The CDR3 protein is CASSRAKEITDTQYF. The CDR3 DNA is TGTGCCAGCAGTCGGGCCAAAGAAATCACAGATACGCAGTATTTT.

The chain links TRBV5-4 to TRBJ1-2, with D maybe TRBD1 (6 bases). This CDR3 is built from 14 residues. CDR1 is SGHNT and CDR2 is YYREEE in the germline V gene (reference sequence). Trimming cost V 3 bases and J 6 bases, with 15 bases left between them. The CDR3 DNA sequence: TGTGCCAGCAGCTATAGGGGGGCCCGCGATGGCTACACCTTC. It encodes CASSYRGARDGYTF.

The V gene is TRBV19, the J gene TRBJ1-5; 8 nucleotides agree with TRBD1. The CDR3 length is 13 residues. CDR1 is LNHDA, CDR2 SQIVND, per germline (reference sequence). Trimming took 5 bases from V and 6 from J; bases not matched to a gene: 3. CDR3 sequence (DNA): TGTGCCAGTAGTCAGGACAGGGTTCAGCCCCAGCATTTT. Translating gives CASSQDRVQPQHF.

The J gene is TRBJ2-7, the V gene TRBV25-1, with 7 bases matching TRBD1. Trimming at V came to 1 base and at J to 3 bases, leaving 6 bases not matched to a gene. The CDR3 totals 15 residues. Germline V lookup: CDR1 MGHDK, CDR2 SYGVNS. The CDR3 here is CASSESDRQCYEQYF. The CDR3 DNA reads as TGTGCCAGCAGTGAATCGGACAGGCAGTGCTACGAGCAGTACTTC.

The V call is TRBV6-5, the J call TRBJ2-5; D gene uncertain. Trimming left V 2 bases short and J 6 bases short, with 10 bases between. Per germline, CDR1 MNHEY and CDR2 SVGAGI. The CDR3 is 13 residues long. This CDR3 is CASSYGQLKTQYF. In nucleotides, the CDR3 is TGTGCCAGCAGTTACGGGCAGCTAAAGACCCAGTACTTC.

The rearrangement joins TRBV3-1 (or the pseudogene TRBV3-2) to TRBJ2-1, with TRBD2 matching 8 bases. This CDR3 contains 14 residues. After removal of 7 bases from V and 4 bases from J, the junction contained 6 bases not matched to a gene. Germline CDR1 and CDR2: LGHDT and YNNKEL (reference sequence). CDR3 DNA: TGTGCCAGCACCGCTAGCGGGCTGTACAATGAGCAGTTCTTC. It yields the protein CASTASGLYNEQFF.

This clone was picked up a small number of times. The V gene is TRBV6-5, the J gene TRBJ2-5, with 10 bases that match TRBD1. Per the germline V gene, CDR1 is MNHEY and CDR2 is SVGAGI. The CDR3 consists of 13 residues. Losses at the gene ends were 8 bases for V and 5 bases for J; bases not matched to a gene: 5. In DNA form, the CDR3 reads TGTGCCAGCGGGAGGGACAGGGGTGAGACCCAGTACTTC. This encodes CASGRDRGETQYF.

With respect to this clone: The junction does not match germline at one end; this may be a read error. The rearrangement joins TRBV5-1 to TRBJ2-5, with 9 bases fitting TRBD2. This CDR3 spans 16 amino acids. Germline CDR1 SGHRS, CDR2 YFSETQ. Here the CDR3 DNA reads TGCGCCAGCAGTTTGGGACTAGCCACCTACCAAGAGACCCAGTACTTC. Its translation is CASSLGLATYQETQYF.

The chain employs TRBV21-1 and TRBJ2-3; the table gives TRBD2 as D, unverified against the DNA. TRBV21-1 is deemed a pseudogene. The CDR3 loop spans 16 amino acids. This CDR3 is CASSKVGTSDTDTQYF. For the CDR3, the DNA is TGTGCCAGCAGCAAAGTCGGGACTAGCGACACAGATACGCAGTATTTT.

The genes are TRBV4-2 and TRBJ1-6; D is uncertain. This CDR3 is 15 amino acids long. CDR1 is LGHNA, CDR2 YNFKEQ, per germline. V dropped 0 bases and J dropped 7 bases, with 10 bases sitting between them. The DNA for the CDR3 is TGTGCCAGCAGCCAAGATAACCCGCTGAATTCACCCCTCCACTTT. Translation: CASSQDNPLNSPLHF.

The rearrangement joins TRBV6-5 to TRBJ1-2, with a possible D match to TRBD1 (5 bases). The germline V gene encodes CDR1 MNHEY and CDR2 SVGAGI. V was trimmed by 6 bases and J by 4 bases, leaving 15 bases between them. The CDR3 covers 14 residues. CDR3 sequence reads: CASSQDSPPYGYTF. The CDR3 bases are TGTGCCAGCAGCCAAGACAGCCCTCCCTATGGCTACACCTTC.

Points on this clone: A junction end diverges from the germline sequence, so it may reflect a read error. The rearrangement links TRBV6-1 to TRBJ1-6; weak D call: TRBD1 (6 bases). The CDR3 has 14 amino acids. The germline CDR1 and CDR2 sequences are MNHNS and SASEGT. This CDR3 is CASGEAGVGSPLHF. The CDR3 region has the DNA TGTGCCAGCGGTGAGGCAGGGGTGGGATCACCCCTCCACTTT.

The CDR3 region is CATSRRGQSWVNTEAFF. The CDR3 coding sequence is TGTGCCACCAGCAGGAGAGGGCAATCGTGGGTGAACACTGAAGCTTTCTTT. V usage is TRBV15 and J usage is TRBJ1-1; the D is unclear. The V end was cut by 3 bases, the J end by 0 bases, with 17 bases between. Germline loops: CDR1 LNHNV, CDR2 YYDKDF (reference sequence). The CDR3 has 17 amino acids. The full variable domain, in which reference TRBV15 and TRBJ1-1 provide the parts outside the CDR3, is DAMVIQNPRYQVTQFGKPVTLSCSQTLNHNVMYWYQQKSSQAPKLLFHYYDKDFNNEADTPDNFQSRRPNTSFCFLDIRSPGLGDTAMYLCATSRRGQSWVNTEAFFGQGTRLTVV.

V gene TRBV2 combines with J gene TRBJ2-7, with D perhaps TRBD2 (6 bases). This CDR3 has 15 amino acids. V lost 4 bases to trimming and J lost 2 bases, with 15 bases between them. Germline V gene sequence: CDR1 SNHLY, CDR2 FYNNEI. The CDR3 DNA is TGTGCCAGCAGTGGCAGTGCTAGCGTACCCTACGAGCAGTACTTC. Translation: CASSGSASVPYEQYF.

The chain employs TRBV18 and TRBJ1-2; a weak D match, TRBD1 (5 bases). Between the trimmed V and J ends, which lost 3 bases and 4 bases, there was a span of 18 bases. The CDR3 is 16 residues long. Germline CDR1 KGHSH, CDR2 LQKENI. Written as DNA, the CDR3 is TGTGCCAGCTCACCGGTGACAGTCGCCTTCGGCTATGGCTACACCTTC. Protein: CASSPVTVAFGYGYTF.